This T cell receptor (beta chain) originates from a study of quantifying T cell responses using KT2 cells. Across the whole study: RNA was reverse transcribed with TCR alpha and beta constant-region primers.

KT2, a clone with a known TCR, was spiked into unfractionated PBMC. Each cDNA got a UMI-containing oligo ligated at its 3' end. An equimolar mix of RC1.1 and RC1.2 primed the beta chain across TRBC1 and TRBC2. TCRdb recomputed calls from the UMI-ligation and nested PCR reads with MiXCR, one row per CDR3 protein. The sample carries tens of thousands of distinct CDR3 sequences, 7.3% recorded once. Sequenced material: PBMCs spiked with cells of the T cell clone KT2. This sequence originates from a human donor.

CDR3: CASSLSPSGTGPYGYTF. The CDR3 DNA reads as TGTGCCAGCAGTTTATCCCCCTCCGGGACAGGACCATATGGCTACACCTTC. The chain combines TRBV28 with TRBJ1-2; 8 bases fit TRBD1. Per germline, CDR1 MDHEN and CDR2 SYDVKM. The CDR3 is 17 residues long. J lost 5 bases, V lost 1 base, and 12 bases had no gene match.